Listed here is a single T cell receptor (beta chain). It has no known antigen specificity. The record has no base qualities; no much larger clone is one base away. TCRbeta CDR3 regions were amplified from genomic DNA using the immunoSEQ Assay, a bias-controlled multiplex PCR. Per the source publication's procedure: The number of nucleated cells in each sample was estimated from the amplification of reference gene primers within the assay. To quantify the absolute abundance of each unique TCRbeta CDR3 rearrangement, sequence reads were collapsed and filtered. For each sample, productive Simpson clonality was calculated as the square root of Simpson's diversity index across productive rearrangements. TCRdb mirrors the immuneACCESS table, restricted to in-frame sequences. Some clones are absent from its copies; in checked studies, under half trace to an unresolved V gene, and the reason for the others is unknown. V, J and clone size are those of that table, while D and trimming were read from the DNA. This sample gives around 180,000 clones in total; roughly 80% of them show up just once. Roughly 5% of the sample comes from the top ten.

Each collaborating institution followed its own protocols to collect whole blood in K2EDTA tubes. For TCRbeta analysis, collaborators shipped samples in one of three forms: frozen whole blood, isolated PBMCs, or DNA extracted from either of those sample types. In the germline V gene, CDR1 corresponds to ENHRY and CDR2 to SYGVKD. The CDR3, cysteine through phenylalanine, is 18 amino acids long. Kept here is only the CDR3 DNA, which spans 54 bases and is read in frame from base 1. A distance of 22 bases separates the germline ends of V and J, which lose 3 bases and 2 bases respectively. The data derive from a study of blood T cell repertoires in COVID-19 (dated by TCRdb to about 2020). For the wider study: Collaborator samples came from the United States, Italy and Spain and covered acute and convalescent phases of COVID-19. Samples were obtained from the ongoing ImmuneRACE study (first 160 participants) and from 1,254 subjects provided by 6 global collaborators. The sample metadata nearly always contained a de-identified subject ID, COVID-19 status, age in years and sex. Where available, HLA class I and class II types were obtained from metadata supplied by the sample provider rather than from assay-based typing. The prospective study material was composed of cDNA or gDNA derived from T cells, B-cell-depleted T cells, or PBMCs. The dataset comprised deeply sampled blood TCRbeta repertoires from subjects exposed to, actively infected with, or recovered from COVID-19. The repertoires were released in a freely available public database intended as a resource for research on the immune response to SARS-CoV-2.

What the authors observed across the whole study: How much clinical and demographic metadata was included differed by source and by participant, and the metadata was provided uncurated.

The source is a young woman with acute or convalescent COVID-19. Sequenced input: peripheral blood. The chain joins TRBV10-3 to TRBJ2-5; the D gene is perhaps TRBD1, from 6 matching bases. The sequenced DNA is TGTGCCATCAGTGATAGGTTCAGGGGCGATCGCACGCAAGAGACCCAGTACTTC. Translated, this is CAISDRFRGDRTQETQYF.